The 31 T cell receptor beta chains given below trace back to one sample, sequenced in a study of OX40 agonist ivuxolimab in advanced cancers. Here immunoSEQ multiplex PCR was the method, and the copy in TCRdb shows in-frame clones only, minus some. Counted here are about 68,000 clones, 85% to 90% occurring once; the ten biggest clones make up around 0.68%. The sample was CD4+ or CD8+ T cells sorted from blood, taken in a trial of the OX40 agonist ivuxolimab. The receptors were sampled from an adult with an advanced solid tumor such as melanoma, head and neck, liver or kidney cancer.

This rearrangement joins TRBV9 to TRBJ2-3; D is undetermined. The CDR3 contains 13 residues. CDR1 and CDR2 (germline): SGDLS, YYNGEE. V was trimmed by 0 bases and J by 5 bases, leaving 7 bases between them. The DNA of the CDR3 is TGTGCCAGCAGCGTAGAACGGTTAGATACGCAGTATTTT. It specifies CASSVERLDTQYF.

The rearrangement links TRBV28 to TRBJ2-1, with D tentatively TRBD2 (5 bases). The germline gives CDR1 MDHEN, CDR2 SYDVKM. This CDR3 is built from 13 residues. With 5 bases removed from V and 7 bases from J, the gap between germline ends came to 12 bases. The CDR3 DNA reads as TGTGCCAGCAGTATCCCACGGGGAAATGAGCAGTTCTTC. It codes for CASSIPRGNEQFF.

The chain recombines TRBV29-1 with TRBJ2-3; tentatively, D is TRBD1 (5 bases). Trimming cost V 7 bases and J 0 bases, with 14 bases left between them. In germline, CDR1 is SQVTM, CDR2 ANQGSEA. This CDR3 is 14 amino acids long. CDR3 DNA sequence: TGCAGCGCCGTGGGGCCCAGGAGCACAGATACGCAGTATTTT. This codes for CSAVGPRSTDTQYF.

This chain uses TRBV9 with TRBJ2-5, with 7 bases aligning to TRBD1. V lost 0 bases, J lost 1 base, and 9 bases stayed unmatched. The CDR3 spans 17 residues. Germline CDR1 is SGDLS and CDR2 is YYNGEE. The CDR3 protein is CASSVVGGRGFQETQYF. As DNA, the CDR3 is TGTGCCAGCAGCGTAGTCGGAGGCAGGGGGTTCCAAGAGACCCAGTACTTC.

This clone was recorded only once. The CDR3: CASSPPNFYGTHNEQFF. As DNA, the CDR3 is TGTGCCAGCTCACCACCGAATTTTTACGGGACCCACAATGAGCAGTTCTTC. J is TRBJ2-1 and V is TRBV18; D may correspond to TRBD1 or TRBD2 (5 bases each). Germline CDR1 KGHSH, CDR2 LQKENI. The V and J ends lost 0 bases and 5 bases respectively, with 17 bases between them. The CDR3 spans 17 residues.

The genes are TRBV19 and TRBJ2-4; TRBD1 matches at 7 bases. From germline, CDR1 is LNHDA and CDR2 SQIVND (reference sequence). The CDR3 loop spans 17 amino acids. The trim removed 3 bases at V and 2 bases at J, leaving 10 bases unmatched. CDR3 region: CASSIHLLQGPKNIQYF. The CDR3 DNA reads as TGTGCCAGTAGTATCCATCTTCTACAGGGGCCCAAAAACATTCAGTACTTC.

The gene calls are TRBV5-1 and TRBJ2-1, with 8 bases aligning to TRBD1. V shed 0 bases and J 8 bases; nucleotides not matched to a gene: 4. The CDR3 runs to 14 residues. Germline values: CDR1 SGHRS, CDR2 YFSETQ. In DNA form, the CDR3 reads TGCGCCAGCAGCTTGGCCGCAGGGGGCCATGAGCAGTTCTTC. It encodes CASSLAAGGHEQFF.

In DNA, the CDR3 is TGTGCCAGCTCACCGGGACAGGGAGCTTTCTTT. Its translation: CASSPGQGAFF. This chain uses TRBV18 with TRBJ1-1, with TRBD1 matching 9 bases. V shed 3 bases, J shed 10 bases, and the junction held 0 bases outside the gene matches. This CDR3 spans 11 amino acids. Germline CDR1 reads KGHSH; CDR2 reads LQKENI.

V gene TRBV5-3 combines with J gene TRBJ1-5; D remains unclear. TRBV5-3 falls under the ORF class, with uncertain function. The CDR3 has 14 amino acids. Trimming pared 4 bases from V and 6 bases from J, leaving 14 bases between. The CDR3 DNA sequence: TGTGCCAGAAGCGTGCCGCGGGTACGTCAGCCCCAGCATTTT. Translated: CARSVPRVRQPQHF.

This clone has only one observation. This chain joins TRBV19 and TRBJ1-1; D gene uncertain. The CDR3 covers 14 residues. V lost 6 bases, J lost 1 base, and 12 bases lay in between. From germline, CDR1 is LNHDA and CDR2 SQIVND (reference sequence). CDR3 coding DNA: TGTGCCAGTAGCCAGTATATTCCGAACACTGAAGCTTTCTTT. Its protein product is CASSQYIPNTEAFF. The full variable domain, with the rest looked up from reference TRBV19 and TRBJ1-1, is DGGITQSPKYLFRKEGQNVTLSCEQNLNHDAMYWYRQDPGQGLRLIYYSQIVNDFQKGDIAEGYSVSREKKESFPLTVTSAQKNPTAFYLCASSQYIPNTEAFFGQGTRLTVV.

The V gene is TRBV9, the J gene TRBJ2-7, with D perhaps TRBD2 (5 bases). V lost 4 bases and J lost 0, with 17 bases in between. Per germline, CDR1 SGDLS and CDR2 YYNGEE. The CDR3 is 16 amino acids. The CDR3 coding sequence is TGTGCCAGCAGCCCGCACCCGGGAATTAGCTCCTACGAGCAGTACTTC. Its protein is CASSPHPGISSYEQYF.

This chain links TRBV5-6 with TRBJ1-1; 7 nucleotides match TRBD1. Trimming removed 6 bases from V and 4 bases from J; junction bases left unmatched: 9. Germline CDR1 is SGHDT and CDR2 is YYEEEE. This CDR3 spans 14 amino acids. CDR3 bases: TGTGCCAGCATCCTAAACAGGGGTCCCACTGAAGCTTTCTTT. It codes for CASILNRGPTEAFF.

This chain connects TRBV5-1 to TRBJ2-5; a possible D gene is TRBD2 (5 bases). Germline V gene lookup returns CDR1 SGHRS and CDR2 YFSETQ. Deletions cut 1 base from V and 1 base from J, with 8 bases between. CDR3 length: 14 residues. This CDR3 is CASSLSGSQETQYF. CDR3 sequence (DNA): TGCGCCAGCAGCTTGTCGGGGTCCCAAGAGACCCAGTACTTC.

The chain couples TRBV4-1 to TRBJ1-1; tentative D call: TRBD1 (5 bases). CDR1 is MGHRA, CDR2 YSYEKL, per germline. V lost 3 bases and J lost 0, with 11 bases in between. The CDR3 consists of 15 residues. CDR3 region: CASSQETALNTEAFF. DNA of the CDR3: TGCGCCAGCAGCCAGGAGACAGCCTTGAACACTGAAGCTTTCTTT.

In its sample, this clone was seen a few times. This rearrangement joins TRBV2 to TRBJ1-2, with a tentative D call TRBD1 (6 bases). This CDR3 is built from 13 residues. V lost 8 bases to trimming and J lost 4 bases, with 14 bases between them. Germline V gene lookup returns CDR1 SNHLY and CDR2 FYNNEI. Written as DNA, the CDR3 is TGTGCCAGCGGGCCCCGGGGGGCCTATGGCTACACCTTC. Encoded protein: CASGPRGAYGYTF.

This clone was counted between two and nine times. In DNA form, the CDR3 reads TGTGCCAGCAGCTTAAGGGAAGGTTCGGTAAAAAACACCATATATTTT. It is translated as CASSLREGSVKNTIYF. The chain joins TRBV7-9 to TRBJ1-3; D is unresolved. The CDR3 covers 16 residues. Germline V gives CDR1 SEHNR, CDR2 FQNEAQ (reference sequence). The V end lost 2 bases, the J end lost 6 bases, and 17 bases lay between the germline ends.

The chain couples TRBV11-3 to TRBJ2-1, with D possibly matching TRBD1 (5 bases). CDR3 length: 15 amino acids. Deletions cut 1 base from V and 2 bases from J, with 9 bases between. Germline V gene lookup returns CDR1 SGHNT and CDR2 YENEEA. For the CDR3, the DNA is TGTGCCAGCAGCTTAGGGGCGACAGCCTACAATGAGCAGTTCTTC. Translation: CASSLGATAYNEQFF.

This chain joins TRBV5-1 and TRBJ2-1; 7 bases line up with TRBD1. The V and J ends lost 0 bases and 5 bases, in that order; junction bases with no gene match: 2. Germline CDR1 SGHRS, CDR2 YFSETQ. This CDR3 contains 14 residues. The chain's CDR3 is CASSLVGTDNEQFF. The CDR3 DNA sequence: TGCGCCAGCAGCTTGGTAGGGACAGACAATGAGCAGTTCTTC.

This chain links TRBV5-1 with TRBJ1-4; 7 bases line up with TRBD1. The CDR3 covers 15 residues. V gave up 0 bases and J gave up 7 bases; unmatched junction bases: 6. Germline loops: CDR1 SGHRS, CDR2 YFSETQ. The CDR3 is CASSLVGTASEKLFF. The DNA of the CDR3 is TGCGCCAGCAGCTTGGTAGGGACAGCTTCTGAAAAACTGTTTTTT.

V gene TRBV11-2 combines with J gene TRBJ1-3; 7 positions agree with TRBD1. V dropped 5 bases and J dropped 0; count of bases not matched to a gene: 10. CDR3 length equals 17 residues. Germline loops: CDR1 SGHAT, CDR2 FQNNGV. CDR3 loop: CASSPRQGLSSGNTIYF. Here the CDR3 DNA reads TGTGCCAGCAGCCCCCGACAGGGCCTTTCCTCTGGAAACACCATATATTTT.

V and J are TRBV5-1 and TRBJ1-2; D is undetermined. Germline V gives CDR1 SGHRS, CDR2 YFSETQ. CDR3 length equals 13 residues. V was clipped by 5 bases and J by 2 bases, with 10 bases between them. The CDR3 DNA reads as TGCGCCAGCAGTACCGGAGGGAACTATGGCTACACCTTC. Translation: CASSTGGNYGYTF.

V gene TRBV9 combines with J gene TRBJ1-3, with D unclear. Germline loops: CDR1 SGDLS, CDR2 YYNGEE. The CDR3 length is 15 residues. V was trimmed by 0 bases and J by 0 bases, leaving 7 bases between them. CDR3 region: CASSVAAYSGNTIYF. DNA for the CDR3: TGTGCCAGCAGCGTAGCGGCCTACTCTGGAAACACCATATATTTT.

The V call is TRBV7-9, the J call TRBJ1-1; weak D call: TRBD1 (6 bases). V was shortened by 4 bases and J by 6 bases, with 15 bases between the two germline ends. CDR1 and CDR2 (germline): SEHNR, FQNEAQ (reference sequence). The CDR3 is 14 amino acids. The CDR3: CASSWTGTTPEAFF. The CDR3 DNA reads TGTGCCAGCAGCTGGACTGGGACAACCCCTGAAGCTTTCTTT.

The chain is built from TRBV6-6 and TRBJ1-5; no clear D gene. Germline CDR1 is MNHNY and CDR2 is SVGAGI (reference sequence). This CDR3 region has 14 residues. V gave up 6 bases and J gave up 0 bases, with 9 bases separating them. Here the CDR3 DNA reads TGTGCCAGCAGGGCGGCCTATAGCAATCAGCCCCAGCATTTT. This gives the protein CASRAAYSNQPQHF.

This clone was seen a few times. The rearrangement links TRBV7-9 to TRBJ2-1; the D gene could be TRBD1 or TRBD2 (5 bases each). Trimming cost V 0 bases and J 5 bases, with 8 bases left between them. CDR3 size: 14 residues. Germline lookup yields CDR1 SEHNR and CDR2 FQNEAQ (reference sequence). The CDR3 reads CASSLAGTNNEQFF. CDR3 DNA sequence: TGTGCCAGCAGCTTAGCAGGGACCAACAATGAGCAGTTCTTC. Full variable domain (rest looked up from reference TRBV7-9 and TRBJ2-1): DTGVSQNPRHKITKRGQNVTFRCDPISEHNRLYWYRQTLGQGPEFLTYFQNEAQLEKSRLLSDRFSAERPKGSFSTLEIQRTEQGDSAMYLCASSLAGTNNEQFFGPGTRLTVL.

The chain joins TRBV7-2 to TRBJ2-5, with 8 bases that match TRBD1. Trimming cost V 5 bases and J 2 bases; bases outside gene matches: 4. The CDR3 is 14 residues long. Germline V lookup: CDR1 SGHTA, CDR2 FQGNSA. This CDR3 is CASSRYRGQETQYF. The CDR3 DNA follows: TGTGCCAGCAGCCGTTACAGGGGGCAAGAGACCCAGTACTTC.

In this sample, this clone turned up once. This chain uses TRBV29-1 with TRBJ1-1; 9 bases are a match to TRBD1. The CDR3 is 14 residues long. The V gene's germline CDR1 is SQVTM and CDR2 ANQGSEA. V lost 7 bases and J lost 2; bases outside the gene matches: 8. The CDR3 loop reads CSASQGAFNTEAFF. CDR3 DNA sequence: TGCAGCGCCTCACAGGGGGCGTTCAACACTGAAGCTTTCTTT.

J is TRBJ2-5 and V is TRBV9; TRBD2 matches at 10 bases. This CDR3 comprises 17 residues. Germline V CDR1 and CDR2: SGDLS, YYNGEE. V was pared by 4 bases and J by 4 bases, with 13 bases of the junction left unmatched. The CDR3 loop reads CASSPQGKRGGSETQYF. The CDR3 DNA reads TGTGCCAGCAGCCCCCAGGGGAAGCGGGGGGGCTCAGAGACCCAGTACTTC.

The DNA of the CDR3 is TGTGCCAGTACCCTTGTAGCTAACTATGGCTACACCTTC. Translation gives CASTLVANYGYTF. The J gene is TRBJ1-2, the V gene TRBV19, with D hard to call. CDR3 length: 13 amino acids. CDR1 and CDR2 from the germline V gene are LNHDA and SQIVND (reference sequence). V lost 7 bases and J lost 0, with 9 bases in between.

The chain employs TRBV2 and TRBJ2-6; weak D call: TRBD1 (5 bases). V shed 6 bases and J shed 2 bases, with 5 bases lying between them. The CDR3 spans 13 residues. In germline, CDR1 is SNHLY, CDR2 FYNNEI. The CDR3 reads CASRGPGANVLTF. DNA of the CDR3: TGTGCCAGCAGGGGGCCTGGGGCCAACGTCCTGACTTTC.

This chain connects TRBV5-1 to TRBJ2-7, with D perhaps assigned TRBD1 or TRBD2 (5 bases each). The CDR3 extends over 15 amino acids. Trimming pared 0 bases from V and 2 bases from J, leaving 12 bases between. CDR1 and CDR2 (germline): SGHRS, YFSETQ. The CDR3 DNA reads TGCGCCAGCAGCTTGGCCGGGGACCCCACCTACGAGCAGTACTTC. Translating gives CASSLAGDPTYEQYF.